The present T cell receptor (beta chain) was sequenced within a study of cytomegalovirus exposure and HLA in healthy donors. Broader study findings: One cluster of highly shared sequence variants probably arose as a sequencing artifact.

About this clone: Its matching antigen is unknown.

The CDR3 covers 16 residues. Germline values: CDR1 KGHSH, CDR2 LQKENI. The V and J ends lost 2 bases and 7 bases, in that order; junction bases with no gene match: 3. The primer mix had 60 Vbeta and 13 Jbeta primers. Assay: immunoSEQ multiplex PCR; the TCRdb copy retains only in-frame clones and omits some. The top ten clones hold around 3.2% of a sample with around 140,000 clones, 75% of them seen once. The receptor comes from a middle-aged man in good health and CMV-seronegative. Material for sequencing was PBMCs. The rearrangement links TRBV18 to TRBJ2-1; 15 bases agree with TRBD2. DNA of the CDR3: TGTGCCAGCTCACCAGGACTAGCGGGGGGGAGGAATGAGCAGTTCTTC. Its translation: CASSPGLAGGRNEQFF.